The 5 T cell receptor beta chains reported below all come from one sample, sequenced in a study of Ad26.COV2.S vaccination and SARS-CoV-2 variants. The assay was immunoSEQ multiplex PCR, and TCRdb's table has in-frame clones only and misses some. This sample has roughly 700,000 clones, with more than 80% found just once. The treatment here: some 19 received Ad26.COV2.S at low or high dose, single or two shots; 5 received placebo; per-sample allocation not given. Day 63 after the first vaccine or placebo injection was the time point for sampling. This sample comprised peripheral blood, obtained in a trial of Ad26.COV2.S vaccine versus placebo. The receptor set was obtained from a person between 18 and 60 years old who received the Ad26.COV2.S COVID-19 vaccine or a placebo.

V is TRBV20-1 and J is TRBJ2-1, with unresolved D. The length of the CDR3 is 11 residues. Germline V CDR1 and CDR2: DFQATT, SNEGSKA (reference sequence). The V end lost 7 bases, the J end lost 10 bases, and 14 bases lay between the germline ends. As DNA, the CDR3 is TGCAGTGTATGTCCCGAGAGGGAGCAGTTCTTC. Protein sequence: CSVCPEREQFF.

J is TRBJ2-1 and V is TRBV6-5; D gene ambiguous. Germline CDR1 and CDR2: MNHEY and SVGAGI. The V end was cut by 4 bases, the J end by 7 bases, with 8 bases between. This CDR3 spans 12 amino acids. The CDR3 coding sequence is TGTGCCAGCAGTTCCAGACCGAATGAGCAGTTCTTC. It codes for CASSSRPNEQFF.

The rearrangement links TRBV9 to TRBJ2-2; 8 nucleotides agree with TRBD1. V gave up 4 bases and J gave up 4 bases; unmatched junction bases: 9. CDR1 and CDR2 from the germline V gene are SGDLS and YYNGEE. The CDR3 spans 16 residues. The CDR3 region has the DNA TGTGCCAGCAGCCCCCAGGGGGCGCAGGTCACCGGGGAGCTGTTTTTT. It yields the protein CASSPQGAQVTGELFF.

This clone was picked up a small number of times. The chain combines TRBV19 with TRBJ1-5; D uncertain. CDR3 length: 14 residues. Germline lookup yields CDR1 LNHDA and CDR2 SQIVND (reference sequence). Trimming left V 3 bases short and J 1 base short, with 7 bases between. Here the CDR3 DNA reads TGTGCCAGTAGTATTGTTGACAGCAATCAGCCCCAGCATTTT. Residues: CASSIVDSNQPQHF.

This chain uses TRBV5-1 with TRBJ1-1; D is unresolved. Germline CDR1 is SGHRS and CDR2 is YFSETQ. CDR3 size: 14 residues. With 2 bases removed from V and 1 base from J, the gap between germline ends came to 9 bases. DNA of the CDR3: TGCGCCAGCAGCTTCGTCAGCTCGAACACTGAAGCTTTCTTT. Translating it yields CASSFVSSNTEAFF.